This T cell receptor beta chain was observed in a study of T-cell memory formation after mild COVID-19. TCRdb itself ran the 5' RACE reads through MiXCR, one entry per CDR3 protein. This table has around 530,000 distinct CDR3 sequences, less than 25% appearing once. Sequenced input: PBMCs or a T cell subset sorted from them (not recorded which). The sequence derives from an adult woman who had mild COVID-19 (a few samples of this study predate the infection). Cell type and time point are not known.

The CDR3 region has the DNA TGCAGTGCTATGTGGGGGGGCTACAATGAGCAGTTCTTC. Residues: CSAMWGGYNEQFF. The chain carries TRBV20-1 and TRBJ2-1, with 7 bases identical to TRBD2. Per the germline V gene, CDR1 is DFQATT and CDR2 is SNEGSKA (reference sequence). The CDR3 is made up of 13 amino acids. J lost 3 bases, V lost 4 bases, and 3 bases had no gene match.